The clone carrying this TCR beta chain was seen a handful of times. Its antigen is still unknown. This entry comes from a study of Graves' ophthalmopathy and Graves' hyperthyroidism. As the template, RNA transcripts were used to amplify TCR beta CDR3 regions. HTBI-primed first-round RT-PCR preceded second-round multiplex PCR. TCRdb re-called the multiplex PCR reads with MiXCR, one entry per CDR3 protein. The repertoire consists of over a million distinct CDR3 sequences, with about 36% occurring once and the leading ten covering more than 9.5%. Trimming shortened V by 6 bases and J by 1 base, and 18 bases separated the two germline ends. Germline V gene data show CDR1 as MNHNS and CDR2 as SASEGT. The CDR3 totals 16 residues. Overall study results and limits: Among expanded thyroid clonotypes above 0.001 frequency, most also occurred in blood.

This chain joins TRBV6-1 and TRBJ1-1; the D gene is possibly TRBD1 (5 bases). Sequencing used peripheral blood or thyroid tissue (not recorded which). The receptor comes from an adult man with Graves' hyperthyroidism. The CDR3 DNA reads TGTGCCAGCAGACTAGGACCGGGACTGCAGAACACTGAAGCTTTCTTT. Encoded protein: CASRLGPGLQNTEAFF.